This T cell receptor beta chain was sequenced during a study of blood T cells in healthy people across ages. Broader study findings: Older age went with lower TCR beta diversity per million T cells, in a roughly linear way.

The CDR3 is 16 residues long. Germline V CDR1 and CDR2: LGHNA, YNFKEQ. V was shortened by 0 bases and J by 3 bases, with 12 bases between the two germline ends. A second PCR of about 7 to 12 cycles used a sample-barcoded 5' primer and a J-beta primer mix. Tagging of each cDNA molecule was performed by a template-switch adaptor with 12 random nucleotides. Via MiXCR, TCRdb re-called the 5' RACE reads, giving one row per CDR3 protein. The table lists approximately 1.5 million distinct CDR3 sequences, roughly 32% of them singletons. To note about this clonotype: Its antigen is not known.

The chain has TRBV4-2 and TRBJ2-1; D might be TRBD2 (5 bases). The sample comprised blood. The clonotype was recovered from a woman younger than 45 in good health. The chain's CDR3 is CASSQEASRFYNEQFF. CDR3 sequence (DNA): TGTGCCAGCAGCCAAGAAGCTAGCCGTTTCTACAATGAGCAGTTCTTC.